This note documents a single TCR beta chain sequence. What it binds is unknown. Alongside a J-beta primer mix, a sample-barcoded 5' primer served in a second PCR lasting about 6 to 11 cycles. TCRdb reanalysed the 5' RACE reads using MiXCR and keeps one entry per CDR3 protein. The sample has 1.2 million to 1.5 million distinct CDR3 sequences; almost 60% are singletons. The sample is drawn from a study of blood T cells in healthy people across ages. Study-wide results and caveats: Researchers deemed the diversity estimates from one million T cells underestimates. PBMCs were not sorted, which prevented a conclusive comparison of naive versus antigen-experienced cells.

CDR3 length: 13 amino acids. V was pared by 3 bases and J by 5 bases, with 9 bases between. The germline CDR1 and CDR2 sequences are SGHAT and FQNNGV. Specimen: blood. This receptor was obtained from a man aged 18 to 30 in good health. The rearrangement joins TRBV11-2 to TRBJ2-3; D gene uncertain. The CDR3, as DNA: TGTGCCAGCAGCTTCTTGTCGGAAGATACGCAGTATTTT. It yields the protein CASSFLSEDTQYF.